The clone carrying this T cell receptor beta chain has ten or more counts. TCRdb redid the calling of the RT-PCR reads with MiXCR, one entry per CDR3 protein. The table lists approximately 720,000 distinct CDR3 sequences, 14% of them singletons, with 3.6% in the top ten. The V and J ends lost 0 bases and 1 base respectively, with 6 bases between them. CDR3 length: 14 residues. CDR1 and CDR2 (germline): ENHRY, SYGVKD. This chain uses TRBV10-3 with TRBJ2-5; D possibly corresponds to TRBD2 (5 bases). The sample comprised memory CD4+ T cells from blood. This sequence was found in a female donor in good health, serving as a healthy control. The CDR3 sequence is CAISESAGQETQYF. CDR3 sequence (DNA): TGTGCCATCAGTGAGTCCGCGGGCCAAGAGACCCAGTACTTC.